Listed below are T cell receptor beta chains from one sample, sequenced in a study of T cell changes during pregnancy in multiple sclerosis. Some clones are missing from TCRdb's copy, which holds only in-frame ones; the method was immunoSEQ multiplex PCR. The sample includes around 38,000 clones, roughly 90% seen only once; the top ten take 5% to 6%. Sequenced material: CD8+ T cells from peripheral blood mononuclear cells, taken in the third trimester of pregnancy. These receptors all come from a female donor with multiple sclerosis, enrolled in a pregnancy study. The CDR3 runs from the conserved cysteine through the conserved F or W. The D gene is left open where the match is weak. Clone size is shown for a subset of rows, as once, few, many or a class of expanded clone.

TRBV30	15	TRBD2	-	TRBJ2-1	CAWSVEREGDNEQFF	TGTGCCTGGAGTGTTGAGCGGGAGGGGGACAATGAGCAGTTCTTC
TRBV5-1	12	-	-	TRBJ2-7	CASSSDSYEQYF	TGCGCCAGCAGCTCGGACAGCTACGAGCAGTACTTC
TRBV30	13	-	-	TRBJ1-1	CAWSDDDTSEAFF	TGTGCCTGGAGTGATGACGACACCTCTGAAGCTTTCTTT
TRBV19	15	TRBD1	-	TRBJ1-5	CASSVAWTGHQPQHF	TGTGCCAGTAGTGTAGCATGGACAGGGCATCAGCCCCAGCATTTT
TRBV10-3	15	-	-	TRBJ2-1	CAISEGGALTHEQFF	TGTGCCATCAGTGAAGGGGGGGCCCTGACGCATGAGCAGTTCTTC
TRBV7-2	14	TRBD2	-	TRBJ2-7	CASSRLAGVYEQYF	TGTGCCAGCAGCCGTCTAGCGGGAGTTTACGAGCAGTACTTC
TRBV7-2	14	-	-	TRBJ1-1	CASSLGIRSTEAFF	TGTGCCAGCAGCTTAGGGATTAGGAGCACTGAAGCTTTCTTT
TRBV5-4	14	TRBD1	-	TRBJ1-1	CASSTGQEDTEAFF	TGTGCCAGCAGCACGGGACAGGAGGACACTGAAGCTTTCTTT
TRBV7-9	14	-	-	TRBJ2-5	CASSSKRYQETQYF	TGTGCCAGCAGCTCCAAGAGGTACCAAGAGACCCAGTACTTC
TRBV27	14	-	-	TRBJ2-2	CASSLGGNGGELFF	TGTGCCAGCAGCCTAGGGGGAAACGGCGGGGAGCTGTTTTTT
TRBV27	14	-	-	TRBJ2-4	CASTPAAYKNIQYF	TGTGCCAGCACCCCGGCGGCGTACAAAAACATTCAGTACTTC
TRBV30	14	-	once	TRBJ2-2	CAWSVLGWAGELFF	TGTGCCTGGAGTGTACTAGGATGGGCCGGGGAGCTGTTTTTT
TRBV4-2	15	-	-	TRBJ2-7	CASSRTGAGTYEQYF	TGTGCCAGCAGCCGGACGGGTGCAGGGACCTACGAGCAGTACTTC
TRBV11-2	13	-	-	TRBJ1-3	CASSLIRSDTIYF	TGTGCCAGCAGCTTAATCCGGTCGGACACCATATATTTT
TRBV9	17	-	-	TRBJ2-3	CASSVHSELAPQFAQYF	TGTGCCAGCAGCGTACACTCGGAACTAGCTCCTCAATTCGCGCAGTATTTT
TRBV7-6	22	TRBD2	-	TRBJ2-6	CASSLILTSGDPPSSGANVLTF	TGTGCCAGCAGCCTAATACTTACTAGCGGTGACCCCCCCAGCTCTGGGGCCAACGTCCTGACTTTC
TRBV28	14	-	-	TRBJ2-7	CASSFSPLGHEQYF	TGTGCCAGCAGCTTTAGCCCTTTGGGGCACGAGCAGTACTTC
TRBV7-2	18	TRBD1	-	TRBJ1-1	CASSPDRGLLGGNTEAFF	TGTGCCAGCAGCCCGGACAGGGGCCTTCTCGGAGGGAACACTGAAGCTTTCTTT
TRBV27	13	TRBD1	-	TRBJ1-2	CASSSPTGYGYTF	TGTGCCAGCAGTTCCCCGACAGGGTATGGCTACACCTTC
TRBV6-1	13	TRBD1	few	TRBJ1-1	CASSERGHTEAFF	TGTGCCAGCAGTGAAAGGGGGCACACTGAAGCTTTCTTT
TRBV6-4	14	TRBD2	-	TRBJ2-1	CANQRETPSDEQFF	TGTGCCAACCAGCGGGAGACCCCATCCGATGAGCAGTTCTTC
TRBV6-1	16	TRBD2	-	TRBJ2-7	CASSEALPAGGWEQYF	TGTGCCAGCAGTGAAGCGCTTCCAGCGGGAGGGTGGGAGCAGTACTTC
TRBV27	14	-	-	TRBJ2-3	CASSLFRGSDTQYF	TGTGCCAGCAGTTTATTCAGGGGATCGGATACGCAGTATTTT
TRBV11-2	16	TRBD1	-	TRBJ2-7	CASSLEVGQGGLEQYF	TGTGCCAGCAGCTTAGAGGTTGGACAGGGAGGTCTCGAGCAGTACTTC
TRBV4-1	15	-	-	TRBJ1-1	CASSQDQGSGTEAFF	TGCGCCAGCAGCCAAGATCAGGGTTCAGGCACTGAAGCTTTCTTT
TRBV19	13	-	-	TRBJ2-2	CASSIMAFRELFF	TGTGCCAGTAGTATTATGGCCTTCAGGGAGCTGTTTTTT
TRBV6-4	14	TRBD1	-	TRBJ2-2	CASSDRVEAGELFF	TGTGCCAGCTCGGACAGGGTCGAGGCCGGGGAGCTGTTTTTT
TRBV7-6	15	-	once	TRBJ2-1	CASSLEGTPYNEQFF	TGTGCCAGCAGCTTAGAGGGGACTCCTTACAATGAGCAGTTCTTC
TRBV29-1	14	-	once	TRBJ1-2	CSATGAAYGGGYTF	TGCAGCGCCACCGGTGCCGCGTACGGAGGTGGCTACACCTTC
TRBV6-5	14	-	-	TRBJ1-1	CASSPGEPNTEAFF	TGTGCCAGCAGCCCCGGTGAACCGAACACTGAAGCTTTCTTT
TRBV28	14	TRBD1	-	TRBJ2-5	CASSFPSGTGTQYF	TGTGCCAGCAGTTTCCCGTCCGGGACAGGGACCCAGTACTTC
TRBV27	14	-	-	TRBJ2-7	CASSPSTQPYEQYF	TGTGCCAGCAGTCCATCAACACAACCCTACGAGCAGTACTTC
TRBV10-3	15	-	-	TRBJ1-5	CAISESGASNQPQHF	TGTGCCATCAGTGAGTCGGGGGCTAGCAATCAGCCCCAGCATTTT
TRBV28	16	-	-	TRBJ2-1	CASTIIQGVPHNEQFF	TGTGCCAGCACCATAATACAGGGTGTGCCCCACAATGAGCAGTTCTTC
TRBV13	18	TRBD2	-	TRBJ2-7	CASSFLSQGGRRSYEQYF	TGTGCCAGCAGCTTTTTATCTCAGGGCGGGAGGAGATCCTACGAGCAGTACTTC
TRBV29-1	12	-	few	TRBJ1-1	CSVPSMNTEAFF	TGCAGCGTCCCGAGTATGAACACTGAAGCTTTCTTT
TRBV5-3	15	TRBD2	-	TRBJ2-3	CARSLGGAGGDTQYF	TGTGCCAGAAGCTTGGGTGGCGCGGGAGGAGATACGCAGTATTTT
TRBV12-5	15	TRBD2	-	TRBJ2-5	CASGLVASGRGPQYF	TGTGCTAGTGGTTTGGTAGCTAGCGGGAGAGGGCCCCAGTACTTC
TRBV19	14	-	-	TRBJ1-3	CASSIGQFGNTIYF	TGTGCCAGTAGTATCGGACAGTTTGGAAACACCATATATTTT
TRBV19	14	TRBD1	-	TRBJ1-1	CASSSRTGVTEAFF	TGTGCCAGTAGTTCCAGGACAGGGGTTACTGAAGCTTTCTTT
TRBV5-6	15	-	-	TRBJ2-7	CASSLEIGSIDEQYF	TGTGCCAGCAGCTTGGAAATCGGGAGCATTGACGAGCAGTACTTC
TRBV5-1	16	-	-	TRBJ2-6	CASSLDRSSGANVLTF	TGCGCCAGCAGCTTGGACAGGAGCTCTGGGGCCAACGTCCTGACTTTC
TRBV4-1	16	TRBD2	-	TRBJ2-7	CASSQGTSGRSYEQYF	TGCGCCAGCAGCCAAGGGACTAGCGGGAGGTCCTACGAGCAGTACTTC
TRBV10-1	16	-	-	TRBJ2-3	CASSDRREIFADTQYF	TGCGCCAGCAGTGATAGACGGGAGATATTTGCAGATACGCAGTATTTT
TRBV11-2	16	TRBD2	-	TRBJ2-7	CASSLETSGRANEQYF	TGTGCCAGCAGCTTAGAGACTAGCGGGAGGGCAAACGAGCAGTACTTC
TRBV7-6	20	TRBD1	-	TRBJ2-2	CASSLEGPGTGLRDTGELFF	TGTGCCAGCAGCTTAGAAGGGCCCGGGACAGGATTAAGGGACACCGGGGAGCTGTTTTTT